The next 27 T cell receptor beta chains were all read from a single sample in a study of cytomegalovirus exposure and HLA in healthy donors. Sequenced by immunoSEQ multiplex PCR; TCRdb stores in-frame clones only, minus some. The sample consists of approximately 82,000 clones, roughly 96% of them appearing once. The sequenced sample consisted of PBMCs. The receptors stem from a young woman in good health and CMV-seronegative.

The table lists this clone with a count of one. The J gene is TRBJ2-2, the V gene TRBV19; 7 bases are shared with TRBD2. The trim removed 3 bases at V and 6 bases at J, leaving 7 bases unmatched. Germline assignment: CDR1 LNHDA and CDR2 SQIVND (reference sequence). The CDR3 contains 15 residues. The CDR3 protein is CASSMGGYVAGELFF. Here the CDR3 DNA reads TGTGCCAGTAGTATGGGAGGGTATGTTGCCGGGGAGCTGTTTTTT.

The chain employs TRBV9 and TRBJ2-5, with D unresolved. The V end lost 0 bases, the J end lost 3 bases, and 9 bases lay between the germline ends. Per germline, CDR1 SGDLS and CDR2 YYNGEE. The CDR3 totals 14 residues. CDR3: CASSVAPAEETQYF. For the CDR3, the DNA is TGTGCCAGCAGCGTAGCCCCCGCGGAAGAGACCCAGTACTTC.

The chain recombines TRBV7-9 with TRBJ2-5; 11 bases map to TRBD2. The CDR3 extends over 16 amino acids. Germline V CDR1 and CDR2: SEHNR, FQNEAQ (reference sequence). The junction had 8 bases not matched to a gene; V was cut back by 3 bases and J by 5 bases. The CDR3 is CASSFSLAGGTETQYF. The CDR3 DNA is TGTGCCAGCAGCTTTTCTCTAGCGGGGGGAACGGAGACCCAGTACTTC.

The CDR3 sequence is CASSSIQGGLTEAFF. CDR3 bases: TGTGCCAGCAGTTCAATACAAGGGGGTTTAACTGAAGCTTTCTTT. The genes are TRBV6-5 and TRBJ1-1, with a weak D call TRBD1 (6 bases). The CDR3 runs to 15 residues. The V and J ends lost 4 bases and 5 bases respectively, with 17 bases between them. Germline V CDR1 and CDR2: MNHEY, SVGAGI.

The rearrangement links TRBV18 to TRBJ2-5; 10 positions agree with TRBD2. CDR1 KGHSH and CDR2 LQKENI come from the germline V gene. Trimming at V came to 2 bases and at J to 4 bases, leaving 4 bases not matched to a gene. The CDR3 sequence is 15 residues long. The CDR3 nucleotides read TGTGCCAGCTCACCATTAGCGGGGGGCCGAGAGACCCAGTACTTC. Residues: CASSPLAGGRETQYF. The full variable domain, its missing parts supplied by reference TRBV18 and TRBJ2-5, is NAGVMQNPRHLVRRRGQEARLRCSPMKGHSHVYWYRQLPEEGLKFMVYLQKENIIDESGMPKERFSAEFPKEGPSILRIQQVVRGDSAAYFCASSPLAGGRETQYFGPGTRLLVL.

The chain employs TRBV6-5 and TRBJ1-6, with unresolved D. The ends were cut back, 1 base at V and 13 bases at J, with 8 bases in the middle. In germline, CDR1 is MNHEY, CDR2 SVGAGI. This CDR3 has 12 amino acids. Here the CDR3 reads CASSYFESPLHF. CDR3 nucleotide sequence: TGTGCCAGCAGTTACTTTGAGTCTCCCCTCCACTTT.

J is TRBJ1-5 and V is TRBV6-5; 9 bases are a match to TRBD1. This CDR3 comprises 14 residues. The germline gives CDR1 MNHEY, CDR2 SVGAGI. The ends lost 0 bases at V and 6 bases at J; junction bases unmatched: 0. CDR3 sequence (DNA): TGTGCCAGCAGTTACTCGACAGGGGGTCAGCCCCAGCATTTT. The encoded protein is CASSYSTGGQPQHF.

The rearrangement links TRBV4-2 to TRBJ1-3, with 8 bases fitting TRBD1. The V gene's germline CDR1 is LGHNA and CDR2 YNFKEQ. V gave up 0 bases and J gave up 1 base; unmatched junction bases: 2. The CDR3 totals 16 residues. The DNA of the CDR3 is TGTGCCAGCAGCCAAGACAGGGGGCGATCTGGAAACACCATATATTTT. Translation gives CASSQDRGRSGNTIYF.

V gene TRBV7-2 combines with J gene TRBJ2-7; 8 nucleotides line up with TRBD1. CDR3 length equals 14 residues. CDR1 is SGHTA, CDR2 FQGNSA, per germline. V lost 1 base and J lost 6; bases outside the gene matches: 5. CDR3 sequence: CASSLVMTGVEQYF. CDR3 nucleotide sequence: TGTGCCAGCAGCTTAGTCATGACAGGGGTCGAGCAGTACTTC.

The chain uses TRBV10-3 and TRBJ2-1; D uncertain. The CDR3 loop spans 15 amino acids. Per germline, CDR1 ENHRY and CDR2 SYGVKD. The V end was cut by 3 bases, the J end by 6 bases, with 15 bases between. The CDR3 nucleotides read TGTGCCATCAGTGACCCCCTCGTTACGGGCAATGAGCAGTTCTTC. This gives the protein CAISDPLVTGNEQFF.

The chain links TRBV27 to TRBJ2-1; TRBD2 agrees at 7 bases. This CDR3 spans 16 amino acids. Unmatched junction bases numbered 9, after V lost 5 bases and J lost 2 bases. Germline lookup yields CDR1 MNHEY and CDR2 SMNVEV (reference sequence). CDR3 protein: CASSPASGGPYNEQFF. The CDR3 DNA is TGTGCCAGCAGTCCCGCTAGCGGAGGACCCTACAATGAGCAGTTCTTC.

The V call is TRBV7-2, the J call TRBJ2-1; 7 nucleotides line up with TRBD2. V lost 1 base to trimming and J lost 7 bases; unmatched junction nucleotides: 7. The CDR3 has 15 residues. Per the germline V gene, CDR1 is SGHTA and CDR2 is FQGNSA. The DNA of the CDR3 is TGTGCCAGCAGCTTAGAGGGAGGGCGTACGAATGAGCAGTTCTTC. Its protein is CASSLEGGRTNEQFF.

The sample holds one count of this clone. The genes are TRBV7-9 and TRBJ2-7; 9 bases match TRBD2. The CDR3 covers 14 residues. Trimming at V came to 4 bases and at J to 2 bases, leaving 3 bases not matched to a gene. Germline CDR1 reads SEHNR; CDR2 reads FQNEAQ (reference sequence). The CDR3 coding sequence is TGTGCCAGCAGCTCAAGCGGGGGGCCCTACGAGCAGTACTTC. Translation gives CASSSSGGPYEQYF.

The rearrangement uses TRBV4-3 and TRBJ2-1; 11 bases agree with TRBD2. The V and J ends lost 5 bases and 9 bases, in that order; junction bases with no gene match: 12. There are 16 residues in the CDR3. The germline gives CDR1 LGHNA, CDR2 YSLEER. The CDR3 DNA is TGCGCCAGCAGCACAAACGGGGCTAGCGGGGGGCGTGAGCAGTTCTTC. It translates to CASSTNGASGGREQFF.

This chain connects TRBV28 to TRBJ1-2; 8 positions agree with TRBD1. In germline, CDR1 is MDHEN, CDR2 SYDVKM. Trimming at V came to 7 bases and at J to 4 bases, leaving 8 bases not matched to a gene. The CDR3 has 14 residues. CDR3 sequence: CASNHRGKAYGYTF. CDR3 bases: TGTGCCAGCAATCACAGGGGGAAAGCCTATGGCTACACCTTC.

The chain employs TRBV6-5 and TRBJ1-1; no clear D gene. V lost 0 bases, J lost 4 bases, and 9 bases lay in between. The CDR3 totals 14 residues. The germline gives CDR1 MNHEY, CDR2 SVGAGI. The DNA for the CDR3 is TGTGCCAGCAGTTACTCCACAGATCTCACTGAAGCTTTCTTT. This translates into CASSYSTDLTEAFF.

The chain uses TRBV9 and TRBJ2-5; 10 bases are a match to TRBD2. The J segment lost 4 bases and the V segment lost 2 bases, leaving 8 bases of the junction unmatched. CDR1 is SGDLS, CDR2 YYNGEE, per germline. The CDR3 is 16 residues long. CDR3 nucleotides: TGTGCCAGCAGCGTGCTAGCGGGAGTGGGGGGAGAGACCCAGTACTTC. Translated, it gives CASSVLAGVGGETQYF.

V gene TRBV10-3 combines with J gene TRBJ2-5, with D possibly TRBD2 on 5 matching bases. V lost 9 bases and J 5 bases, leaving 10 bases between the germline ends. The CDR3 runs to 11 residues. Germline-derived CDR1 and CDR2 are ENHRY and SYGVKD. Written as DNA, the CDR3 is TGTGCCATTAGCTCGGGGGAGACCCAGTACTTC. Its translation is CAISSGETQYF.

The gene calls are TRBV15 and TRBJ2-4; TRBD2 matches at 7 bases. Germline V gene data show CDR1 as LNHNV and CDR2 as YYDKDF (reference sequence). This CDR3 is 16 amino acids long. The V segment lost 4 bases and the J segment 1 base; nucleotides outside the gene matches: 7. The CDR3 nucleotides read TGTGCCACCAGCATCATAATCGGGGGGGCCAAAAACATTCAGTACTTC. It specifies CATSIIIGGAKNIQYF.

V is TRBV4-1 and J is TRBJ2-1; 12 nucleotides match TRBD2. The J segment lost 8 bases and the V segment lost 3 bases, leaving 5 bases of the junction unmatched. The CDR3 covers 15 residues. CDR1 and CDR2 (germline): MGHRA, YSYEKL. The CDR3 is CASSHLAGGPYEQFF. The CDR3 DNA sequence: TGCGCCAGCAGCCATCTAGCGGGGGGGCCCTATGAGCAGTTCTTC.

The V and J genes are TRBV7-9 and TRBJ1-2, with 9 nucleotides matching TRBD1. The CDR3 extends over 15 amino acids. Looked up from germline, CDR1 is SEHNR and CDR2 is FQNEAQ (reference sequence). V gave up 0 bases and J gave up 8 bases; unmatched junction bases: 7. In nucleotides, the CDR3 is TGTGCCAGCAGCTTAGCTCGGGACAGGGAAGAGGGCTACACCTTC. Translating gives CASSLARDREEGYTF.

The CDR3 nucleotides are TGTGCCTGGAGTTGGGGACAGACCTATGGCTACACCTTC. This sequence encodes CAWSWGQTYGYTF. The chain employs TRBV30 and TRBJ1-2, with 7 bases fitting TRBD1. CDR3 length equals 13 residues. Germline trimming cut 2 bases from V and 4 bases from J; bases unmatched to any gene: 4. Germline CDR1 GTSNPN, CDR2 SVGIG (reference sequence).

The genes are TRBV27 and TRBJ1-2; TRBD1 aligns across 7 bases. The CDR3 consists of 14 residues. Losses at the gene ends were 5 bases for V and 6 bases for J; bases not matched to a gene: 9. The germline gives CDR1 MNHEY, CDR2 SMNVEV (reference sequence). CDR3 coding DNA: TGTGCCAGCAGTCGAACACAGGGGTGGGATGGCTACACCTTC. It yields the protein CASSRTQGWDGYTF.

This chain joins TRBV19 and TRBJ2-2, with 9 bases matching TRBD2. Germline V gene data show CDR1 as LNHDA and CDR2 as SQIVND (reference sequence). V trimming: 4 bases; J trimming: 11 bases; junction bases outside the gene matches: 17. The CDR3 has 17 amino acids. The CDR3 loop is CASSKPSLAGRGGELFF. CDR3 DNA: TGTGCCAGTAGTAAACCTAGCCTAGCGGGAAGAGGTGGTGAGCTGTTTTTT. Using reference TRBV19 and TRBJ2-2 for the parts outside the CDR3, the full variable domain is DGGITQSPKYLFRKEGQNVTLSCEQNLNHDAMYWYRQDPGQGLRLIYYSQIVNDFQKGDIAEGYSVSREKKESFPLTVTSAQKNPTAFYLCASSKPSLAGRGGELFFGEGSRLTVL.

The V call is TRBV28, the J call TRBJ2-7; D might be TRBD2 (7 bases). Trimming stripped 5 bases from V and 0 bases from J, with 14 bases between. CDR1 and CDR2 (germline): MDHEN, SYDVKM. The CDR3 is 15 amino acids. The CDR3 DNA reads as TGTGCCAGCAGTCCCTGGGAGGGGGTCTCCTACGAGCAGTACTTC. Protein: CASSPWEGVSYEQYF.

Here the CDR3 reads CASSLYMDTQYF. CDR3 DNA sequence: TGTGCCAGCAGCTTGTACATGGATACGCAGTATTTT. V usage is TRBV7-6 and J usage is TRBJ2-3; D gene ambiguous. There are 12 residues in the CDR3. Trimming took 3 bases from V and 6 from J, leaving 7 bases between them. Per germline, CDR1 SGHVS and CDR2 FNYEAQ. The whole variable domain, remainder taken from reference TRBV7-6 and TRBJ2-3, is GAGVSQSPRYKVTKRGQDVALRCDPISGHVSLYWYRQALGQGPEFLTYFNYEAQQDKSGLPNDRFSAERPEGSISTLTIQRTEQRDSAMYRCASSLYMDTQYFGPGTRLTVL.

The chain links TRBV5-5 to TRBJ1-4; 9 bases match TRBD1. The CDR3 loop spans 16 amino acids. J lost 0 bases, V lost 1 base, and 1 base had no gene match. The V gene's germline CDR1 is SGHKS and CDR2 YYEKEE (reference sequence). As DNA, the CDR3 is TGTGCCAGCAGCTTGCGGACAGGGGCAACTAATGAAAAACTGTTTTTT. Its translation: CASSLRTGATNEKLFF.